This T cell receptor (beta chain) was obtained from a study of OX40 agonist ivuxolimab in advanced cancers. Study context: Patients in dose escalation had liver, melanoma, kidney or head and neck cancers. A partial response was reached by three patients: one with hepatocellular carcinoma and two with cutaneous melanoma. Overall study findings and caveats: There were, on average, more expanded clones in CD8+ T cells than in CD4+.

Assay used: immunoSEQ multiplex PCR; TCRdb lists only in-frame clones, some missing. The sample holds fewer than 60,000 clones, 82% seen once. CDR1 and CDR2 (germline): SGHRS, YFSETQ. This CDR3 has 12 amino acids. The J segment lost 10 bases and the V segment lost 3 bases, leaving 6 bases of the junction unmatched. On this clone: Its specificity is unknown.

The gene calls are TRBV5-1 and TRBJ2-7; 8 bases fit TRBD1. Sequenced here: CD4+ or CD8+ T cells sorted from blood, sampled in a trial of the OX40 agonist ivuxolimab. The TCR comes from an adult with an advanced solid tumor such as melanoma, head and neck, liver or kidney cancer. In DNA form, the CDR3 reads TGCGCCAGCAGCTCCGGACAGGGCAATCAGTACTTC. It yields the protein CASSSGQGNQYF.